The clone carrying this T cell receptor beta chain appeared many times. V was shortened by 6 bases and J by 4 bases, with 15 bases between the two germline ends. Germline V lookup: CDR1 LNHNV, CDR2 YYDKDF (reference sequence). The CDR3 is made up of 14 amino acids. The data stem from a study of spatial heterogeneity in lung cancer. TCRdb re-called the 5' RACE reads through MiXCR, storing one row per CDR3 protein. Of about 21,000 distinct CDR3 sequences listed, around 4.6% were seen once; the top ten hold 7.4%. As for time point: sample taken at primary tumor resection. Whole RNA from tumor, nontumor lung or frozen PBMC was sequenced unsorted. Patients with untreated early-stage non-small cell lung cancer, numbering 55 to 80, were the donors.

This chain connects TRBV15 to TRBJ1-1; weak D call: TRBD1 (5 bases). Here the sequenced sample was PBMCs, taken at surgery. This TCR was recovered from a male donor with early-stage non-small cell lung cancer. CDR3 bases: TGTGCCACCAGTATCCAACGGGGGAGCACTGAAGCTTTCTTT. Its protein is CATSIQRGSTEAFF.